Detailed here is one T cell receptor (beta chain). The source of the sample is a study of T cell changes during pregnancy in multiple sclerosis. Libraries were prepared by immunoSEQ multiplex PCR; TCRdb keeps only in-frame clonotypes and omits some of them. This table holds about 62,000 clones, approximately 90% found once. CDR3 length: 14 amino acids. Trimming removed 5 bases from V and 7 bases from J; junction bases left unmatched: 8. Germline V gives CDR1 SEHNR, CDR2 FQNEAQ (reference sequence). The sample in question was peripheral blood, obtained in the first trimester of pregnancy. The sequence was obtained from a female donor with multiple sclerosis, enrolled in a pregnancy study. The gene calls are TRBV7-9 and TRBJ1-1; TRBD1 matches 9 bases. CDR3 DNA sequence: TGTGCCAGCAGCCACAAAAGACAGGGGGGTGAAGCTTTCTTT. Its protein product is CASSHKRQGGEAFF.